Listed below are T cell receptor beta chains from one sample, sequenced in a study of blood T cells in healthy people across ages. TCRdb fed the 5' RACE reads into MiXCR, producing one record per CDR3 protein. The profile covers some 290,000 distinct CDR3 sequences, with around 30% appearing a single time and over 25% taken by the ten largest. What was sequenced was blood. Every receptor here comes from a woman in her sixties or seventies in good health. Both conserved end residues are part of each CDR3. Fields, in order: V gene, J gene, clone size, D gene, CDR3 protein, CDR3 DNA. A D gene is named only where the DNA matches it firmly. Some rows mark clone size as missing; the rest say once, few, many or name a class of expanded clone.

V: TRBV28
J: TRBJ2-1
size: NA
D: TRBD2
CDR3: CASSSFTSGTTNEQFF
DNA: TGTGCCAGCAGTTCCTTTACTAGCGGGACCACCAATGAGCAGTTCTTC

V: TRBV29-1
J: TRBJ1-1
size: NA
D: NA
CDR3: CSVRQVLNTEAFF
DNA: TGCAGCGTTCGCCAGGTTCTCAACACTGAAGCTTTCTTT

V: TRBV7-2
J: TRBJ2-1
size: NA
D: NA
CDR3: CASSLAVGSYNEQFF
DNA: TGTGCCAGCAGCTTAGCGGTAGGCTCCTACAATGAGCAGTTCTTC

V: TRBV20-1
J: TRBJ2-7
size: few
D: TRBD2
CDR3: CSATWGGSYEQYF
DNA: TGCAGTGCTACTTGGGGGGGCTCCTACGAGCAGTACTTC

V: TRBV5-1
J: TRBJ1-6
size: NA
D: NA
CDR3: CASSLENSPLHF
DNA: TGCGCCAGCAGCTTGGAGAATTCACCCCTCCACTTT

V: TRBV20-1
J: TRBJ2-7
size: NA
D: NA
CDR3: CSARPRVDEQYF
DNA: TGCAGTGCTAGACCCAGGGTCGACGAGCAGTACTTC

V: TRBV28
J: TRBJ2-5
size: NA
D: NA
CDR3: CASSDIDSTGETQYF
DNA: TGTGCCAGCAGCGACATAGACAGCACCGGAGAGACCCAGTACTTC

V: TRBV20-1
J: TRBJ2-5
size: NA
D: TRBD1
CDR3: CSAGSQQGVGETQYF
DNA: TGCAGTGCTGGAAGCCAACAGGGGGTCGGAGAGACCCAGTACTTC

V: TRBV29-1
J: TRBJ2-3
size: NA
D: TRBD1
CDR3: CSVRPDRNTDTQYF
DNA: TGCAGCGTTAGACCGGACAGGAACACAGATACGCAGTATTTT

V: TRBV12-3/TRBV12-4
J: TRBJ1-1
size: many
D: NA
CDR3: CASSLGGATEAFF
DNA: TGTGCCAGCAGTTTGGGGGGGGCCACTGAAGCTTTCTTT

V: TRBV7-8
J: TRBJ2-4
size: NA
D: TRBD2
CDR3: CASSLGREGRIQYF
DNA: TGTGCCAGCAGCTTAGGGCGGGAGGGCCGGATTCAGTACTTC

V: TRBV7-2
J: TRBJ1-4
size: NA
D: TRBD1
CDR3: CASSLGTGRSEKLFF
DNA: TGTGCCAGCAGCCTAGGGACAGGGCGAAGCGAAAAACTGTTTTTT

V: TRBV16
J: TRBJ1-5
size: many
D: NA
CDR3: CASSQEGVTGQPQHF
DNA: TGTGCCAGCAGCCAAGAGGGTGTAACCGGTCAGCCCCAGCATTTT

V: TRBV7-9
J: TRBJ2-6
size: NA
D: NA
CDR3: CASSEVTAGANVLTF
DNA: TGTGCCAGCAGCGAGGTTACGGCTGGGGCCAACGTCCTGACTTTC

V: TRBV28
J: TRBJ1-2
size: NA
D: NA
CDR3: CASSFRGGGDGYTF
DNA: TGTGCCAGCAGTTTCCGTGGGGGCGGCGATGGCTACACCTTC

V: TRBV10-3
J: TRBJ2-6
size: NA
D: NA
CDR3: CAISESKTGANVLTF
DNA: TGTGCCATCAGTGAGTCTAAAACAGGGGCCAACGTCCTGACTTTC

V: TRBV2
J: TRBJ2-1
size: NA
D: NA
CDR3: CASRPRGLWGSYNEQFF
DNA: TGTGCCAGCAGACCCAGGGGCCTGTGGGGGTCCTACAATGAGCAGTTCTTC

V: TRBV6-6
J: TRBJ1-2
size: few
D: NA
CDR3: CASTNSNYGYTF
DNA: TGTGCCAGCACCAATTCTAACTATGGCTACACCTTC

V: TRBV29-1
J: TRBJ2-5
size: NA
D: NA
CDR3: CSVEEGLRWEFF
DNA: TGCAGCGTTGAAGAGGGACTCCGGTGGGAGTTCTTC

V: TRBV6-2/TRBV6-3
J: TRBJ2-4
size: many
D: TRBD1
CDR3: CASSGQGIIQYF
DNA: TGTGCCAGCAGTGGACAGGGGATCATTCAGTACTTC

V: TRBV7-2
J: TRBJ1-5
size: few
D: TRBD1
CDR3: CASSQRQGQPSQHF
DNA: TGTGCCAGCAGCCAACGACAGGGGCAACCCTCCCAGCATTTT

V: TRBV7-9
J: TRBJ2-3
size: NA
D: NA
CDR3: CASSVKEDTQYF
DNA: TGTGCCAGCAGCGTAAAGGAAGATACGCAGTATTTT

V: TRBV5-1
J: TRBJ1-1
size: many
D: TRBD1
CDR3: CASSPGTGGTEAFF
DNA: TGCGCCAGCAGTCCCGGGACAGGGGGCACTGAAGCTTTCTTT

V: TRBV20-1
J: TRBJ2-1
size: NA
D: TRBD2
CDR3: CSAPLYERELNEQFF
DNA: TGCAGTGCCCCCCTTTATGAGCGGGAGTTAAATGAGCAGTTCTTC

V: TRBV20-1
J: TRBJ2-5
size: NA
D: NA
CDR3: CSGRPQETQYF
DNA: TGCAGTGGGCGGCCACAAGAGACCCAGTACTTC

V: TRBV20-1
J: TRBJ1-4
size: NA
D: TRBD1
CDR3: CSASGYRDRGREDEKLFF
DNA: TGCAGTGCTAGTGGATACCGGGACAGGGGGAGGGAAGATGAAAAACTGTTTTTT

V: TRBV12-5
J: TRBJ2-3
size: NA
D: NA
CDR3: CASGEGPSDLSTDTQYF
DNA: TGTGCTAGTGGGGAGGGGCCGTCTGACCTTAGCACAGATACGCAGTATTTT

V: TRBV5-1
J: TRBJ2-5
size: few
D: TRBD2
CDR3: CASSLGLAGALQETQYF
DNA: TGCGCCAGCAGCTTGGGACTAGCGGGAGCTTTGCAAGAGACCCAGTACTTT

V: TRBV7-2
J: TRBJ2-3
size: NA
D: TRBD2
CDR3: CASSLVREKSTDTQYF
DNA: TGTGCCAGCAGCTTAGTGCGGGAGAAGAGCACAGATACGCAGTATTTT

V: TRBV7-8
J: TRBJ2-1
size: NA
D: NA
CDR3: CASSFLAEYNEQFF
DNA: TGTGCCAGCAGCTTCCTAGCAGAATACAATGAGCAGTTCTTC

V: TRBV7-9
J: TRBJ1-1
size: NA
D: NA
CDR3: CASSPTAGMTTEAFF
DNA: TGTGCCAGCAGCCCTACGGCAGGTATGACCACTGAAGCTTTCTTT

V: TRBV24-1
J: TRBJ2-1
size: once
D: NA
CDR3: CATSDLGRDPFKQFF
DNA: TGTGCCACCAGCGACCTGGGGCGGGACCCTTTCAAGCAGTTCTTC

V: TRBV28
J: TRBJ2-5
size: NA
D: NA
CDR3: CASSRRQYQETQYF
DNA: TGTGCCAGCAGTCGGCGACAGTACCAAGAGACCCAGTACTTC

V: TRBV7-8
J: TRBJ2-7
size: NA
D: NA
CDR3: CASSLSPKWGHEQYF
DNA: TGTGCCAGCAGCTTGAGTCCTAAATGGGGTCACGAGCAGTACTTC

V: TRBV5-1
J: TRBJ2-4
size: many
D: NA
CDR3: CASKLAETKNIQYF
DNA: TGCGCCAGCAAATTAGCGGAGACTAAAAACATTCAGTACTTC

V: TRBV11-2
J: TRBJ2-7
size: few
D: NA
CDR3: CASSLRTEQYF
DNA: TGTGCCAGCAGCCTCAGGACAGAGCAGTACTTC

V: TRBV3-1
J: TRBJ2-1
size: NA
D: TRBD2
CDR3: CASSQDGGRYNEQFF
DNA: TGTGCCAGCAGCCAAGACGGGGGGAGGTACAATGAGCAGTTCTTC

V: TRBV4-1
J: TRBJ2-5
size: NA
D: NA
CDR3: CASSQVLDGETQYF
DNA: TGCGCCAGCAGCCAAGTCTTGGACGGTGAGACCCAGTACTTC

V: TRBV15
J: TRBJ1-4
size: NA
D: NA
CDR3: CATSRVVATNEKLFF
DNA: TGTGCCACCAGCAGAGTTGTCGCAACTAATGAAAAACTGTTTTTT

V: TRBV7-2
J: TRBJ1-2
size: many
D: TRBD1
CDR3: CASSPRTGDNYGYTF
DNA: TGTGCCAGCAGCCCAAGGACAGGGGACAACTATGGCTACACCTTC

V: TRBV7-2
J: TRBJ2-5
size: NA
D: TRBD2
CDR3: CASSLASGRHETQYF
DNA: TGTGCCAGCAGCTTAGCTAGCGGGAGGCATGAGACCCAGTACTTC

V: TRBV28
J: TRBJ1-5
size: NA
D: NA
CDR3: CASSFVGGGFSPQHF
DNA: TGTGCCAGCAGTTTCGTCGGGGGCGGCTTTTCACCCCAGCATTTT

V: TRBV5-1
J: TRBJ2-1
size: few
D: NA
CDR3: CASSSDPHNEQFF
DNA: TGCGCCAGCAGCTCGGACCCCCACAATGAGCAGTTCTTC

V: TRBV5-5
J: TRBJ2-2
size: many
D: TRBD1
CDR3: CASSYVDRSNTGELFF
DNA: TGTGCCAGCAGCTATGTGGACAGGTCGAACACCGGGGAGCTGTTTTTT

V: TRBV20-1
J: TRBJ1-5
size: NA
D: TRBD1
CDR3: CSALGQINQPQHF
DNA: TGCAGTGCGTTGGGACAGATTAATCAGCCCCAGCATTTT

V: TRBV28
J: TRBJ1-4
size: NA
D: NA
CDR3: CASTPGTEHEKLFF
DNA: TGTGCCAGCACTCCCGGGACGGAGCATGAAAAACTGTTTTTT

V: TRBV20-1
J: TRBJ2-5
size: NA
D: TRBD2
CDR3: CSANKGGTSGKETQYF
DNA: TGCAGTGCTAACAAGGGGGGGACTAGCGGTAAAGAGACCCAGTACTTC

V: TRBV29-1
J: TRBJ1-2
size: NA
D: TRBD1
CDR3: CSARPGQDYGYTF
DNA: TGCAGCGCCCGACCTGGACAGGACTATGGCTACACCTTC

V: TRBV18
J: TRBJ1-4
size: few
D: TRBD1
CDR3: CASSRDRGLNEKLFF
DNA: TGTGCCAGCTCACGAGACAGGGGGTTAAATGAAAAACTGTTTTTT

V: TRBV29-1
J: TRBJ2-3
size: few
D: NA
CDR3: CSVEAYNTDTQYF
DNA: TGCAGCGTTGAAGCTTATAACACAGATACGCAGTATTTT

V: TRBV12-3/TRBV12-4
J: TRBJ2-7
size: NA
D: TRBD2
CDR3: CASSFVGLVSYEQYF
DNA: TGTGCCAGCAGTTTTGTAGGACTAGTGAGCTACGAGCAGTACTTC

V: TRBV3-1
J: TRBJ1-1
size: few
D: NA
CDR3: CASSQEGRGNTEAFF
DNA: TGTGCCAGCAGCCAAGAAGGCCGAGGGAACACTGAAGCTTTCTTT

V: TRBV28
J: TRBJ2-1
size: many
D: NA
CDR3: CASSHTWGSYNEQFF
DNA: TGTGCCAGCAGCCATACCTGGGGCTCCTACAATGAGCAGTTCTTC

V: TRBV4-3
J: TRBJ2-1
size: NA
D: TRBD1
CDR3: CASSPRDRVDEQFF
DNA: TGCGCCAGCAGCCCCCGGGACAGGGTGGATGAGCAGTTCTTC

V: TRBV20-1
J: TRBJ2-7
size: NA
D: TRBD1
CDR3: CSASDRDLYEQYF
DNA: TGCAGTGCTAGTGACAGGGATCTTTACGAGCAGTACTTC

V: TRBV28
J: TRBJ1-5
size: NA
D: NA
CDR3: CASSRGTNNNQPQHF
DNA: TGTGCCAGCAGTCGAGGGACAAATAATAATCAGCCCCAGCATTTT

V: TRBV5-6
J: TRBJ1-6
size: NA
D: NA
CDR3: CASLRGAYNSPLHF
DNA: TGTGCCAGCTTACGGGGGGCCTATAATTCACCCCTCCACTTT

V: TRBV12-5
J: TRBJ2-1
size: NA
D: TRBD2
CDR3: CASATFGASGYNEQFF
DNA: TGTGCTAGTGCCACATTCGGGGCTAGCGGATACAATGAGCAGTTCTTC

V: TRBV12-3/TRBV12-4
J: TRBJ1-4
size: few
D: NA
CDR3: CASSYREGREKLFF
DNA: TGTGCCAGCAGTTACAGGGAGGGGCGTGAAAAACTGTTTTTT